This T cell receptor (beta chain) was sequenced during a study of blood T cell repertoires in COVID-19. Overall study: From T cells, B-cell-depleted T cells, or PBMCs came the material, which was cDNA or gDNA.

The authors' processing: Using reference gene primer amplification, nucleated cell counts were estimated. This table comes from immunoSEQ multiplex PCR, and its TCRdb copy is limited to in-frame clones, with some not included. The V and J calls and the clone size are those of that table, but D and trimming were determined from the DNA. The data hold around 72,000 clones, with about 91% observed a single time. Germline V lookup: CDR1 MNHEY, CDR2 SVGAGI. Trimming pared 4 bases from V and 3 bases from J, leaving 10 bases between. The length of the CDR3 is 15 residues. V gene TRBV6-5 combines with J gene TRBJ1-6; D possibly corresponds to TRBD1 (6 bases). The sequence was obtained from a human donor with active COVID-19. The donor label of this sample is uncertain. Specimen: peripheral blood. This CDR3 reads CASSSTGRYNSPLHF. CDR3 in DNA: TGTGCCAGCAGTTCGACAGGACGCTATAATTCACCCCTCCACTTT.